The T cell receptor beta chain described here comes from a study of beta chain features in type 1 diabetes. Study-wide results and caveats: In all four CD4+ subsets, TCRB CDR3 length was significantly, moderately reduced in type 1 diabetes. Insertions were fewer and deletions more numerous at VDJ junctions in type 1 diabetes patients.

This clone has more than one count but fewer than ten. Its cognate antigen is unknown. Via the markers CD45RO/CCR7/CD25/CD127/CD95/CD27, stem cell-like memory, regulatory, central memory and naive CD4+ cells were sorted. The CDR3 consists of 13 residues. J was trimmed by 5 bases and V by 4 bases; bases with no gene match: 5. Germline values: CDR1 KGHSH, CDR2 LQKENI. Expressed TCRB transcripts were sequenced because the isolated RNA had all been reverse transcribed beforehand. Method: immunoSEQ multiplex PCR; TCRdb's copy keeps in-frame clones and lacks some. The sample has approximately 160,000 clones, 63% seen once; the top ten hold roughly 0.092%.

The J gene is TRBJ2-7, the V gene TRBV18; 7 nucleotides agree with TRBD1. This clonotype originated in a man aged 25-45 years with type 1 diabetes. Sequenced sample: naive CD4+ T cells from blood. The CDR3 sequence: CASSLTGTDEQYF. The CDR3 DNA reads TGTGCCAGCTCACTGACAGGGACAGACGAGCAGTACTTC.